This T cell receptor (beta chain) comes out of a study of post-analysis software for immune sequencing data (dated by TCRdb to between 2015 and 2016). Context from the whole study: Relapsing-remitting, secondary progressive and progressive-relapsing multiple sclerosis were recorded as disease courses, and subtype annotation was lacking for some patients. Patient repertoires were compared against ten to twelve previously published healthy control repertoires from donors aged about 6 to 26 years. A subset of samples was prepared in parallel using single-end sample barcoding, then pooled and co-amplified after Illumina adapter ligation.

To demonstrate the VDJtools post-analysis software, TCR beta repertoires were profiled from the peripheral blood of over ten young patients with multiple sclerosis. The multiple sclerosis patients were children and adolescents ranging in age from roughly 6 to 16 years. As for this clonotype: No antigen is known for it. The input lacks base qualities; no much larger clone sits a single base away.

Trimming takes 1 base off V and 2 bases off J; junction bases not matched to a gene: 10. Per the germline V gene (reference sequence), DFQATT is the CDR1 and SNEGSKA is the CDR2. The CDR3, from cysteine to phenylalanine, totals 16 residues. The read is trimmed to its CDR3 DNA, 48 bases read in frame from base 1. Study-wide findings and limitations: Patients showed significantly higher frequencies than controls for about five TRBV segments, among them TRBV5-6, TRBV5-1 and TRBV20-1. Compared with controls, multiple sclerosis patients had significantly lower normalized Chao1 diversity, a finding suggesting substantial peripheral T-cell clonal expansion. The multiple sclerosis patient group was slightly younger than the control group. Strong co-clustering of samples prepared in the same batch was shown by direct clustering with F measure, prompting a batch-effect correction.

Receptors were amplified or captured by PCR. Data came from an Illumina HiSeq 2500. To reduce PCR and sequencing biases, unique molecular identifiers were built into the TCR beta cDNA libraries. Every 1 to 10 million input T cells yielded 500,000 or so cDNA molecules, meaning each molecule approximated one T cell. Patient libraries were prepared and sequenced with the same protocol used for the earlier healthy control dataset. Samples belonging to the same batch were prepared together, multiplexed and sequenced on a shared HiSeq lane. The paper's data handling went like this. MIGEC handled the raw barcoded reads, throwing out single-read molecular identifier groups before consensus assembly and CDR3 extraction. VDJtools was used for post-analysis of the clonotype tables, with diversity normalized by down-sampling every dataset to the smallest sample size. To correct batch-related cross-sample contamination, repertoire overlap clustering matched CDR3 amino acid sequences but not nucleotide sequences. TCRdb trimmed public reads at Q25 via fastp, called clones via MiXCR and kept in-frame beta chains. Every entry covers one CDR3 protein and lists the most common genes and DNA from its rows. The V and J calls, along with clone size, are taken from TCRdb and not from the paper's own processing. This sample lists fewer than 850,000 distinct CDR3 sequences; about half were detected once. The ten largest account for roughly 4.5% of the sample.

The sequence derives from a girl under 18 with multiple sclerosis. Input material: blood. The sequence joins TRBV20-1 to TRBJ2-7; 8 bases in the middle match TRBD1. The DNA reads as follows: TGCAGTGCTAGAGTCGCCCACGGACAGGGACCCTACGAGCAGTACTTC. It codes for CSARVAHGQGPYEQYF.